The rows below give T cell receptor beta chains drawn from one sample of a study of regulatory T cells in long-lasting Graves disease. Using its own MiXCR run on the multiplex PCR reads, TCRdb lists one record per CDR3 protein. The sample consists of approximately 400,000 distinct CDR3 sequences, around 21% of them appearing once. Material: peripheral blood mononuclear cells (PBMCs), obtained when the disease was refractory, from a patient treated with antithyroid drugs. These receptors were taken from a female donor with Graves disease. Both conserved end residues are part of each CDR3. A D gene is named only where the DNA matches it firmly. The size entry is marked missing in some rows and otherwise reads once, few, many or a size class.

TGTGCCAGTAGTCCGGGACAGGGCTACTATGGCTACACCTTC	CASSPGQGYYGYTF	many	TRBD1	TRBV19	TRBJ1-2
TGTGCCAGAGGGGCGAGTTCCTACGAGCAGTACTTC	CARGASSYEQYF	few	-	TRBV2	TRBJ2-7
TGCAGTGCTAGGGGACCTAGCGGGAGCTACGAGCAGTACTTC	CSARGPSGSYEQYF	-	TRBD2	TRBV20-1	TRBJ2-7
TGTGCCAGCAGCCAAGTAAGGTCGGCCGAGCAGTACTTC	CASSQVRSAEQYF	-	-	TRBV3-1	TRBJ2-7
TGTGCCAGCTCACAAGGAGGGACAGGGCTGACCGGGGAGCTGTTTTTT	CASSQGGTGLTGELFF	-	TRBD1	TRBV18	TRBJ2-2
TGCAGTGCCCCGAGGGGTCAAGAGACCCAGTACTTC	CSAPRGQETQYF	many	-	TRBV20-1	TRBJ2-5
TGCGCCAGCAGCCAAGAAAGGGGGCCTAATTCACCCCTCCACTTT	CASSQERGPNSPLHF	few	TRBD1	TRBV4-3	TRBJ1-6
TGCAGCGTTGGAGGGAACAATCAGCCCCAGCATTTT	CSVGGNNQPQHF	-	-	TRBV29-1	TRBJ1-5
TGTGCCAGCAACCTACAGGCGGGGGGTGCTTTCTTT	CASNLQAGGAFF	-	-	TRBV6-1	TRBJ1-1
TGTGCCAGCAGTTTAGGCCGGCAGTACACCGGGGAGCTGTTTTTT	CASSLGRQYTGELFF	many	-	TRBV27	TRBJ2-2
TGTGCCAGCAGTCGGCCTACCAACTACGAGCAGTACTTC	CASSRPTNYEQYF	many	-	TRBV7-9	TRBJ2-7
TGCAGTGCTGTCAGGGGCGAAGGATATGGCTACACCTTC	CSAVRGEGYGYTF	many	-	TRBV20-1	TRBJ1-2
TGTGCCAGCAGAACGACAGGGGGCAACTATGGCTACACCTTC	CASRTTGGNYGYTF	many	TRBD1	TRBV27	TRBJ1-2
TGCAGTGCTGGGGGGGACAGGGGGCCCAATCAGCCCCAGCATTTT	CSAGGDRGPNQPQHF	many	TRBD1	TRBV20-1	TRBJ1-5
TGTGCCAGCAGTTACCCTAAGGGGGAGGACACTGAAGCTTTCTTT	CASSYPKGEDTEAFF	-	-	TRBV6-5	TRBJ1-1
TGTGCCAGCAGCCATGGACAGGGGCTTCTTAGCAATCAGCCCCAGCATTTT	CASSHGQGLLSNQPQHF	many	TRBD1	TRBV11-2	TRBJ1-5
TGTGCCAGCACCGACAGGGGCGGGGTGGACTATGGCTACACCTTC	CASTDRGGVDYGYTF	-	TRBD1	TRBV28	TRBJ1-2
TGCAGTGCTAGAATGGGGGGAGGCAATCAGCCCCAGCATTTT	CSARMGGGNQPQHF	many	-	TRBV20-1	TRBJ1-5
TGTGCCAGCAGCGCCTCCGGGACTAGTCACGAGCAGTACTTC	CASSASGTSHEQYF	-	TRBD2	TRBV3-1	TRBJ2-7
TGTGCCAGCGGGAGTACGGGGACTCCCCACACCGGGGAGCTGTTTTTT	CASGSTGTPHTGELFF	few	-	TRBV12-3/TRBV12-4	TRBJ2-2
TGTGCCACCAGCAGCGACAGGGCAGCCCCGTCCGGGGCCAACGTCCTGACTTTC	CATSSDRAAPSGANVLTF	once	TRBD1	TRBV15	TRBJ2-6
TGTGCCAGTAGTATTGGCGGACAGGGGGCAGGAGGCTACACCTTC	CASSIGGQGAGGYTF	-	TRBD1	TRBV19	TRBJ1-2
TGCAGTGCCACACACTATGGCTACACCTTC	CSATHYGYTF	-	-	TRBV20-1	TRBJ1-2
TGTGCCAGCAGTTCCAGGGGTGTGGGGACCCAGTACTTC	CASSSRGVGTQYF	many	-	TRBV28	TRBJ2-5
TGTGCCTGGAGTGTATCCGCCGGTTCACCCCTCCACTTT	CAWSVSAGSPLHF	few	-	TRBV30	TRBJ1-6
TGTGCCAGCAGCCCCAAAGCCGGGGGTAACTATGGCTACACCTTC	CASSPKAGGNYGYTF	few	-	TRBV7-2	TRBJ1-2
TGTGCCAGCAGCACCGGAGCAGGGGGAACCGGGGAGCTGTTTTTT	CASSTGAGGTGELFF	few	TRBD1	TRBV7-9	TRBJ2-2
TGCGCCAGCAGCTTGGCGACGACCCAATCACCCCTCCACTTT	CASSLATTQSPLHF	few	-	TRBV5-1	TRBJ1-6
TGTGCCAGCAGTTACGGAGTTGCGGCCGAGCAGTACTTC	CASSYGVAAEQYF	few	-	TRBV6-5	TRBJ2-7
TGTGCCAGCAGTTCGGGGGGGTCACTTCAAGAGACCCAGTACTTC	CASSSGGSLQETQYF	few	TRBD2	TRBV6-2/TRBV6-3	TRBJ2-5
TGTGCCAGCAGCGTCGGGACTAGCGGGGAGGAGGAGCAGTGCTTC	CASSVGTSGEEEQCF	few	TRBD2	TRBV9	TRBJ2-7
TGTGCCAGCAGCTCCCCAATTCGGAGAGATAGCGGGAGCCCCCCCTACGAGCAGTACTTC	CASSSPIRRDSGSPPYEQYF	-	TRBD2	TRBV7-3	TRBJ2-7
TGTGCCAGCAGCCTTACAACAGGGAGGAACACTGAAGCTTTCTTT	CASSLTTGRNTEAFF	many	-	TRBV14	TRBJ1-1
TGTGCCATCAGTGGCGACACGTTCACTGGCTACACCTTC	CAISGDTFTGYTF	many	-	TRBV10-3	TRBJ1-2
TGTGCCAGCAGCTTAACCCCTGTCGGGACTAATGAAAAACTGTTTTTT	CASSLTPVGTNEKLFF	few	-	TRBV7-2	TRBJ1-4
TGTGCCAGCAGGGAACAGGGGGGGGATAACTATGGCTACACCTTC	CASREQGGDNYGYTF	many	TRBD1	TRBV28	TRBJ1-2
TGCAGTGCTAGAATCCGAGGGGGGCGCATCACTGAAGCTTTCTTT	CSARIRGGRITEAFF	-	-	TRBV20-1	TRBJ1-1
TGTGCCACCAGCAGAGATCGCGCCCTAGGAACCTCCGAGCAGTACTTC	CATSRDRALGTSEQYF	-	-	TRBV15	TRBJ2-7
TGCGCCAGCAGCTTGGGCGTGACTTCGTATTACAATGAGCAGTTCTTC	CASSLGVTSYYNEQFF	-	-	TRBV5-1	TRBJ2-1
TGTGCCAGCAGCTTAGTCTTCGGAACTAGCGCCGGGGAGCTGTTTTTT	CASSLVFGTSAGELFF	few	TRBD2	TRBV7-2	TRBJ2-2
TGTGCCAGCGGGAAGGCGTACTATGGCTACACCTTC	CASGKAYYGYTF	few	-	TRBV27	TRBJ1-2
TGCAGTGCGAGGCAGGGAGAGGTGGAGACCCAGTACTTC	CSARQGEVETQYF	many	-	TRBV20-1	TRBJ2-5
TGCAGTGCTAGAGCAGGGACTACCGGGACCGGGGAGCTGTTTTTT	CSARAGTTGTGELFF	few	TRBD2	TRBV20-1	TRBJ2-2
TGTGCCAGGTCGGACAGGGACACAGATACGCAGTATTTT	CARSDRDTDTQYF	-	TRBD1	TRBV2	TRBJ2-3
TGTGCCAGCAGCCCAGTCCCGGACGGACTCTATGGCTACACCTTC	CASSPVPDGLYGYTF	many	-	TRBV3-1	TRBJ1-2
TGCGTCAGCAACCGGGACAGTGGAAACTATGGCTACACCTTC	CVSNRDSGNYGYTF	-	TRBD1	TRBV6-9	TRBJ1-2
TGTGCCAGCAGTTCATCCGCAGGTTCTAGCACAGATACGCAGTATTTT	CASSSSAGSSTDTQYF	-	-	TRBV2	TRBJ2-3
TGTGCCAGCAGTGAAAAGGGCTACTATGGCTACACCTTC	CASSEKGYYGYTF	-	-	TRBV6-1	TRBJ1-2
TGTGCCAGCAGCCTGGACCAGGCGGGCTACACCTTC	CASSLDQAGYTF	many	-	TRBV28	TRBJ1-2